This T cell receptor (beta chain) appears in the sequencing data of a study of shared clonotypes between healthy human individuals. The CDR3 sequence is 14 residues long. V dropped 4 bases and J dropped 2 bases, with 11 bases sitting between them. The germline gives CDR1 LNHDA, CDR2 SQIVND (reference sequence). Generated by immunoSEQ multiplex PCR, the TCRdb table keeps only in-frame clones and is missing some. The table has 2.5 million or so clones, approximately 94% seen once; the top ten hold 0.13% to 0.15%. Sequencing used naive CD4+ T cells sorted from blood. Subset reported: CD45RA+ positively selected. This TCR was sampled from a man between 18 and 35 years old in good health. The rearrangement joins TRBV19 to TRBJ1-2, with D unresolved. The CDR3 is CASSKSEGNYGYTF. The CDR3 nucleotides are TGTGCCAGTAGTAAATCGGAGGGCAACTATGGCTACACCTTC. Variable domain in full (rest from reference TRBV19 and TRBJ1-2): DGGITQSPKYLFRKEGQNVTLSCEQNLNHDAMYWYRQDPGQGLRLIYYSQIVNDFQKGDIAEGYSVSREKKESFPLTVTSAQKNPTAFYLCASSKSEGNYGYTFGSGTRLTVV.